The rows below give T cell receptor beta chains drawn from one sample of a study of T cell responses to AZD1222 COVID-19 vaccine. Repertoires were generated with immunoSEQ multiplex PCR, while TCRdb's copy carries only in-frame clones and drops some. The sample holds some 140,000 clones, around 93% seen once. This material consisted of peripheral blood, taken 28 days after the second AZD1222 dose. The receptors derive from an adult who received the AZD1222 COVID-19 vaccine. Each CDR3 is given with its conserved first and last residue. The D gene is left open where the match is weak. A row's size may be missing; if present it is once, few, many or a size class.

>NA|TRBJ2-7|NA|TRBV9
CASSVGGYSYEQYF
TGTGCCAGCAGCGTAGGCGGTTACTCCTACGAGCAGTACTTC
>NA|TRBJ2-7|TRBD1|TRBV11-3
CASSRAYYTGAYEQYF
TGTGCCAGCTCTCGAGCCTACTATACAGGGGCGTACGAGCAGTACTTC
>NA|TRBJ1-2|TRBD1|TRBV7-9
CASSLGIGQGEDDTF
TGTGCCAGCAGCCTAGGGATTGGACAGGGTGAAGACGACACCTTC
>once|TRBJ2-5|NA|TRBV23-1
CASSQVEEVSRETQYF
TGCGCCAGCAGTCAAGTTGAGGAGGTCTCGCGGGAGACCCAGTACTTC
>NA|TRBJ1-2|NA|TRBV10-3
CAISGAEQTNGYTF
TGTGCCATCAGTGGCGCGGAACAGACGAATGGCTACACCTTC
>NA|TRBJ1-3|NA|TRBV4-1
CASSQEQGGRNTIYF
TGCGCCAGCAGCCAAGAGCAAGGGGGACGAAACACCATATATTTT
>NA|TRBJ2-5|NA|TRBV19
CASRGTLQETQYF
TGTGCCAGTAGGGGGACACTACAAGAGACCCAGTACTTC
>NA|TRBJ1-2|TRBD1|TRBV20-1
CSARGDSSAF
TGCAGTGCTAGAGGGGACAGCTCGGCCTTC
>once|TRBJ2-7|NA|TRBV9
CASSLSAGLGYEQYF
TGTGCCAGCAGCTTATCGGCAGGTTTAGGCTACGAGCAGTACTTC
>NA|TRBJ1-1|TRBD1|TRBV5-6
CASSLGTGGAFF
TGTGCCAGCAGCCTCGGGACAGGGGGAGCTTTCTTT
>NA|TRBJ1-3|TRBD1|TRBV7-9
CASSLGQGGNTIYF
TGTGCCAGCAGCTTAGGACAGGGAGGGAACACCATATATTTT
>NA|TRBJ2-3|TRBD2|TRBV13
CASSSELAGTPDTQYF
TGTGCCAGCAGCTCCGAACTAGCGGGGACACCAGATACGCAGTATTTT
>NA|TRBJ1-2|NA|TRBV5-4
CASSLQQGNYGYTF
TGTGCCAGCAGCCTCCAACAGGGAAACTATGGCTACACCTTC
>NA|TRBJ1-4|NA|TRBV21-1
CASSKKPMGQRHPATNEKLFF
TGTGCCAGCAGCAAAAAGCCGATGGGACAGCGACACCCTGCAACTAATGAAAAACTGTTTTTT
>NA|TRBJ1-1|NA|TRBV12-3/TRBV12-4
CASSLLGSAFF
TGTGCCAGCAGTTTATTAGGGTCAGCTTTCTTT
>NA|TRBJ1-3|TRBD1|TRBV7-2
CASSPPGQGSHSGNTIYF
TGTGCCAGCAGCCCGCCGGGACAGGGATCCCACTCTGGAAACACCATATATTTT
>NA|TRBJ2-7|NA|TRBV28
CASSFTGVRNSAYEQYF
TGTGCCAGCAGTTTTACGGGGGTCAGGAACTCGGCCTACGAGCAGTACTTC
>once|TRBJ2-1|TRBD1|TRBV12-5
CASGSPLKTGTNYEQFF
TGTGCTAGTGGTTCCCCACTAAAGACAGGGACGAATTATGAGCAGTTCTTC
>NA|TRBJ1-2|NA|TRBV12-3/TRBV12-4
CASSFYYGYTF
TGTGCCAGCAGTTTTTACTATGGCTACACCTTC
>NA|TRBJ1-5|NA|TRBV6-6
CASSYSSRDNQPQHF
TGTGCCAGCAGTTACTCGTCCCGGGATAATCAGCCCCAGCATTTT
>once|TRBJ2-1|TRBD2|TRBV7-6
CASSALAGGWGNEQFF
TGTGCCAGCAGCGCATTAGCGGGGGGTTGGGGCAATGAGCAGTTCTTC
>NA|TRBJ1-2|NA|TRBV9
CASSGSRANYGYTF
TGTGCCAGCAGCGGCAGTAGAGCTAACTATGGCTACACCTTC
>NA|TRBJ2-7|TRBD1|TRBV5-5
CASSFLARVGTEDYEQYF
TGTGCCAGCAGCTTCTTGGCGAGAGTGGGGACAGAGGACTACGAGCAGTACTTC
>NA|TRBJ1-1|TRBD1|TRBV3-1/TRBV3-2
CASSRPGTGNTEAFF
TGTGCCAGCAGCCGTCCCGGGACAGGGAACACTGAAGCTTTCTTT
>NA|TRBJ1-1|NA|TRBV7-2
CASRSDRGGYTEAFF
TGTGCCAGCAGGTCCGATAGGGGAGGGTACACTGAAGCTTTCTTT
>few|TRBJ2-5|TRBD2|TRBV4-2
CASSQTTSGGAETQYF
TGTGCCAGCAGCCAGACGACTAGCGGGGGGGCCGAGACCCAGTACTTC
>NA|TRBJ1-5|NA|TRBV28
CASRSPGRGSNQPQHF
TGTGCCAGCAGGTCTCCGGGAAGGGGTAGCAATCAGCCCCAGCATTTT
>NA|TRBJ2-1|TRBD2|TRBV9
CASSVVAGIYNEQFF
TGTGCCAGCAGCGTAGTAGCGGGGATCTACAATGAGCAGTTCTTC